Below are 21 T cell receptor beta chains sequenced from a single sample in a study of blood T cells in healthy people across ages (dated by TCRdb to between 2014 and 2017). The library was generated by 5' RACE. Instrument used: Illumina HiSeq 2500. A second PCR of roughly 6 to 12 cycles was run with a J-beta primer mix and a sample-barcoded 5' primer. The raw public reads went through TCRdb reprocessing: fastp at Q25, MiXCR clone calling, in-frame beta chains kept. Here each entry gathers all rows of one CDR3 protein and keeps the most common genes and DNA. The sample has some 1.6 million distinct CDR3 sequences on record, roughly 30% of them singletons. Approximately 11% of the sample goes to the ten largest clones. Specimen: blood. Every receptor here comes from a woman aged 30 to 39 in good health.

V usage is TRBV3-1 and J usage is TRBJ2-1, with D unclear. Germline V gene sequence: CDR1 LGHDT, CDR2 YNNKEL (reference sequence). The V end was cut by 4 bases, the J end by 14 bases, with 12 bases between. The CDR3 is made up of 11 amino acids. DNA of the CDR3: TGTGCCAGCAGCCGTACCCTCCGAAAGTTCTTC. Its protein product is CASSRTLRKFF.

The chain has TRBV5-6 and TRBJ2-1, with 10 bases lining up with TRBD1. Trimming at V came to 2 bases and at J to 9 bases, leaving 8 bases not matched to a gene. Per germline, CDR1 SGHDT and CDR2 YYEEEE. This CDR3 spans 15 amino acids. Here the CDR3 reads CASSFAGQGSSEQFF. The CDR3 DNA reads as TGTGCCAGCAGCTTCGCGGGACAGGGGTCCAGTGAGCAGTTCTTC.

In this sample, this clonotype turned up a few times. The chain links TRBV12-3 or TRBV12-4 to TRBJ1-2; TRBD1 aligns across 11 bases. V trimming: 8 bases; J trimming: 8 bases; junction bases outside the gene matches: 4. This CDR3 is 12 amino acids long. CDR3 sequence reads: CASWTGGEGYTF. The CDR3 DNA is TGTGCCAGCTGGACAGGGGGCGAAGGCTACACCTTC.

This clonotype appeared many times. The CDR3: CASSEIEAGGTQYF. The CDR3 DNA follows: TGTGCCAGCAGTGAAATCGAGGCGGGGGGGACCCAGTACTTC. The gene calls are TRBV2 and TRBJ2-5, with 8 bases identical to TRBD2. Germline loops: CDR1 SNHLY, CDR2 FYNNEI. CDR3 length: 14 amino acids. The junction had 6 bases not matched to a gene; V was cut back by 2 bases and J by 7 bases.

This clonotype has ten or more counts. CDR3 amino acids: CASNEDGNYGYTF. Here the CDR3 DNA reads TGTGCCAGCAATGAGGACGGGAACTATGGCTACACCTTC. The chain carries TRBV2 and TRBJ1-2, with D hard to call. V lost 7 bases and J lost 2, with 11 bases in between. The CDR3 has 13 residues. Germline V gives CDR1 SNHLY, CDR2 FYNNEI.

This clonotype was seen more than once but under ten times. This rearrangement joins TRBV27 to TRBJ2-1, with D perhaps TRBD2 (6 bases). V was trimmed by 3 bases and J by 12 bases, leaving 15 bases between them. Germline loops: CDR1 MNHEY, CDR2 SMNVEV (reference sequence). CDR3 length: 13 residues. The CDR3 coding sequence is TGTGCCAGCAGTTTCGGTGGGGGGAGGCTGCAGTTCTTC. Its protein is CASSFGGGRLQFF.

At least ten counts were recorded for this clonotype. V usage is TRBV5-5 and J usage is TRBJ2-6; D not resolved. Per germline, CDR1 SGHKS and CDR2 YYEKEE (reference sequence). The CDR3 extends over 16 amino acids. Deletions cut 3 bases from V and 2 bases from J, with 12 bases between. CDR3 DNA sequence: TGTGCCAGCAGCTCCCTCCTTGGGGCTGGGGCCAACGTCCTGACTTTC. Its translation: CASSSLLGAGANVLTF.

This clonotype was seen more than once but under ten times. J is TRBJ2-3 and V is TRBV20-1, with D possibly being TRBD2 (5 bases). Trimming cost V 2 bases and J 0 bases, with 24 bases left between them. The CDR3 has 19 amino acids. Germline CDR1 is DFQATT and CDR2 is SNEGSKA (reference sequence). CDR3 protein: CSARSPARDYVLSTDTQYF. Here the CDR3 DNA reads TGCAGTGCTAGATCCCCCGCGCGAGACTATGTCCTTAGCACAGATACGCAGTATTTT.

This clonotype was picked up a small number of times. The chain is built from TRBV7-2 and TRBJ2-7; maybe TRBD2 (5 bases). The V end was cut by 3 bases, the J end by 6 bases, with 12 bases between. Germline V lookup: CDR1 SGHTA, CDR2 FQGNSA. CDR3 length: 13 amino acids. The CDR3 coding sequence is TGTGCCAGCAGCTTTACGGTCGCGGGCGAGCAGTACTTC. Amino acid sequence: CASSFTVAGEQYF.

This clonotype was counted many times. This chain joins TRBV29-1 and TRBJ2-5; D is possibly TRBD1 (5 bases). The CDR3 has 12 residues. Looked up from germline, CDR1 is SQVTM and CDR2 is ANQGSEA. Trimming pared 5 bases from V and 5 bases from J, leaving 12 bases between. The CDR3 DNA sequence: TGCAGCGTTAGGGGTGTGTTCGAGACCCAGTACTTC. Its protein is CSVRGVFETQYF.

V usage is TRBV6-1 and J usage is TRBJ2-7, with a possible D match to TRBD2 (5 bases). The CDR3 is 13 amino acids. Germline V lookup: CDR1 MNHNS, CDR2 SASEGT. Trimming removed 9 bases at V and 3 bases at J, with 15 bases between. CDR3 region: CASGRETHYEQYF. The CDR3 bases are TGTGCCAGTGGCCGGGAAACACACTACGAGCAGTACTTC.

This clonotype was seen a handful of times. The J gene is TRBJ2-7, the V gene TRBV6-6; 7 bases line up with TRBD1. CDR1 MNHNY and CDR2 SVGAGI come from the germline V gene (reference sequence). The CDR3 has 16 residues. V lost 2 bases to trimming and J lost 7 bases; unmatched junction nucleotides: 14. The CDR3 sequence is CASSYAPGRGSGEQYF. CDR3 bases: TGTGCCAGCAGTTACGCTCCCGGCAGGGGGTCGGGGGAGCAGTACTTC.

The sample holds many counts of this clonotype. V gene TRBV3-1 combines with J gene TRBJ2-7, with D possibly being TRBD1 (6 bases). The CDR3 is 12 amino acids. Germline V gene data show CDR1 as LGHDT and CDR2 as YNNKEL (reference sequence). Trimming removed 2 bases at V and 5 bases at J, with 7 bases between. CDR3: CASSQTGNEQYF. CDR3 nucleotides: TGTGCCAGCAGCCAAACAGGGAACGAGCAGTACTTC.

The chain links TRBV7-9 to TRBJ1-2; D ambiguous. Trimming took off 4 bases at V and 4 bases at J, with 13 bases between the two ends. This CDR3 has 14 amino acids. Germline-derived CDR1 and CDR2 are SEHNR and FQNEAQ (reference sequence). CDR3 amino acids: CASSSAQSIYGYTF. Written as DNA, the CDR3 is TGTGCCAGCAGCTCGGCACAGTCCATCTATGGCTACACCTTC. Variable domain in full (rest from reference TRBV7-9 and TRBJ1-2): DTGVSQNPRHKITKRGQNVTFRCDPISEHNRLYWYRQTLGQGPEFLTYFQNEAQLEKSRLLSDRFSAERPKGSFSTLEIQRTEQGDSAMYLCASSSAQSIYGYTFGSGTRLTVV.

Worth noting for this clonotype: A junction boundary mismatches the germline segment, possibly from a read error. The chain links TRBV18 to TRBJ2-4; 8 nucleotides agree with TRBD1. CDR3 length: 14 residues. In germline, CDR1 is KGHSH, CDR2 LQKENI. CDR3 sequence: CASSPLGTGNVQYF. CDR3 in DNA: TGTGCCAGCTCACCACTAGGGACAGGAAACGTTCAGTACTTC.

This clonotype was seen more than once but under ten times. The J gene is TRBJ1-6, the V gene TRBV12-5, with unresolved D. The CDR3 is 18 amino acids. Trimming stripped 6 bases from V and 5 bases from J, with 23 bases between. Germline CDR1 is LGHNT and CDR2 is FRNRAP. The CDR3: CASGHSQRVGKHNSPLHF. CDR3 coding DNA: TGTGCTAGTGGCCATAGTCAGCGGGTGGGGAAACATAATTCACCCCTCCACTTT.

The chain joins TRBV5-1 to TRBJ2-7; either TRBD1 or TRBD2 may supply D (5 bases each). Trimming cost V 5 bases and J 3 bases, with 18 bases left between them. CDR1 is SGHRS and CDR2 is YFSETQ in the germline V gene. The CDR3 has 15 amino acids. CDR3: CASRIGTYPLYEQYF. CDR3 nucleotides: TGCGCCAGCAGGATCGGGACGTACCCCCTCTACGAGCAGTACTTC.

The rearrangement uses TRBV3-1 and TRBJ2-3; D gene unclear. The CDR3 runs 14 residues. With 3 bases removed from V and 2 bases from J, the gap between germline ends came to 9 bases. Looked up from germline, CDR1 is LGHDT and CDR2 is YNNKEL (reference sequence). The CDR3 loop reads CASSHPEDTDTQYF. For the CDR3, the DNA is TGTGCCAGCAGCCACCCTGAGGACACAGATACGCAGTATTTT.

This clonotype was detected a few times. V usage is TRBV20-1 and J usage is TRBJ2-7, with 8 bases identical to TRBD2. The CDR3 runs to 13 residues. Germline assignment: CDR1 DFQATT and CDR2 SNEGSKA (reference sequence). Trimming cost V 4 bases and J 5 bases; bases outside gene matches: 7. The CDR3: CSAKSGGRNEQYF. The CDR3 DNA is TGCAGTGCTAAAAGCGGGGGTAGGAACGAGCAGTACTTC.

This chain connects TRBV28 to TRBJ2-7, with no clear D. CDR1 and CDR2 (germline): MDHEN, SYDVKM. V was trimmed by 10 bases and J by 1 base, leaving 14 bases between them. CDR3 length: 13 amino acids. CDR3 nucleotide sequence: TGTGCCACGTTATCTACCGAGTCCTACGAGCAGTACTTC. It codes for CATLSTESYEQYF.

With respect to this clonotype: A read error may explain this, as a much larger clone is one base away. The chain is built from TRBV7-9 and TRBJ1-1; the D is unclear. In germline, CDR1 is SEHNR, CDR2 FQNEAQ (reference sequence). The CDR3 runs 15 residues. V lost 4 bases and J lost 1, with 13 bases in between. CDR3 DNA: TGTGCCAGCAGCTCAGCGGGTACCGAGAACACTGAAGCTTTCTTT. Encoded protein: CASSSAGTENTEAFF. Looking up the rest from reference TRBV7-9 and TRBJ1-1 gives the full variable domain: DTGVSQNPRHKITKRGQNVTFRCDPISEHNRLYWYRQTLGQGPEFLTYFQNEAQLEKSRLLSDRFSAERPKGSFSTLEIQRTEQGDSAMYLCASSSAGTENTEAFFGQGTRLTVV.